This is a list of T cell receptor beta chains from one sample in a study of CD8 T cells in Susac syndrome. TCRdb re-analysed the immunoSEQ multiplex PCR reads in MiXCR, keeping a single row per CDR3 protein. Here the sample spans approximately 100,000 distinct CDR3 sequences, under 95% being singletons. Material: CD8+ T cells from PBMCs. The source of these receptors is a human donor in good health. The CDR3 runs from the conserved cysteine through the conserved F or W. A D gene is named only where the DNA matches it firmly. Some rows have no size entry. The others give once, few or many, or a class for an expanded clone.

V gene	D gene	J gene	clone size	CDR3 protein	CDR3 DNA
TRBV6-2/TRBV6-3	NA	TRBJ1-1	NA	CASSYSQEITEAFF	TGTGCCAGCAGTTACTCGCAGGAGATCACTGAAGCTTTCTTT
TRBV7-2	TRBD2	TRBJ2-7	NA	CASSLDFREARYEQYF	TGTGCCAGCAGCTTAGACTTCCGGGAGGCGCGCTACGAGCAGTACTTC
TRBV25-1	NA	TRBJ2-7	NA	CATARVYEQYF	TGTGCCACAGCACGGGTCTACGAGCAGTACTTC
TRBV30	NA	TRBJ1-4	NA	CAWRPPGTNEKLFF	TGTGCCTGGAGACCCCCGGGGACTAATGAAAAACTGTTTTTT
TRBV29-1	NA	TRBJ2-4	NA	CSVALSKNIQYF	TGCAGCGTTGCGCTATCCAAAAACATTCAGTACTTC
TRBV14	NA	TRBJ1-2	NA	CASSQRINYGYTF	TGTGCCAGCAGCCAACGGATAAACTATGGCTACACCTTC
TRBV27	NA	TRBJ1-1	NA	CASSVTVYSEAFF	TGTGCCAGCAGTGTGACAGTTTATTCCGAAGCTTTCTTT
TRBV2	TRBD2	TRBJ2-1	NA	CASRAGTSHEQFF	TGTGCCAGCCGAGCCGGGACTAGCCATGAGCAGTTCTTC
TRBV29-1	TRBD1	TRBJ1-5	NA	CSVSETGTDNQPQHF	TGCAGCGTTTCAGAAACCGGGACAGACAATCAGCCCCAGCATTTT
TRBV7-2	NA	TRBJ2-1	NA	CASSLERYNEQFF	TGTGCCAGCAGCTTAGAACGGTACAATGAGCAGTTCTTC
TRBV5-6	TRBD1	TRBJ2-2	NA	CASGRGPTGELFF	TGTGCCAGTGGCAGGGGGCCCACCGGGGAGCTGTTTTTT
TRBV2	NA	TRBJ2-3	NA	CASSAPSDTQYF	TGTGCCAGCAGTGCGCCTTCCGATACGCAGTATTTT
TRBV6-1	TRBD1	TRBJ2-1	NA	CASTGDRGLSSYNEQFF	TGTGCCAGTACCGGGGACAGGGGGCTGAGTTCCTACAATGAGCAGTTCTTC
TRBV5-1	NA	TRBJ2-3	NA	CASSLAVSEDTDTQYF	TGCGCCAGCAGCTTGGCGGTGTCGGAGGACACAGATACGCAGTATTTT
TRBV6-1	TRBD1	TRBJ1-1	NA	CASSTGVGTEAFF	TGTGCCAGCAGCACAGGGGTTGGGACTGAAGCTTTCTTT
TRBV6-5	TRBD2	TRBJ2-5	NA	CASKPSGLAGETQYF	TGTGCCAGCAAGCCGTCCGGACTAGCGGGCGAGACCCAGTACTTC
TRBV20-1	NA	TRBJ1-4	NA	CSARPIATNEKLFF	TGCAGTGCCCGTCCGATTGCAACTAATGAAAAACTGTTTTTT
TRBV12-3/TRBV12-4	TRBD1	TRBJ2-1	NA	CASSPTGVGEQFF	TGTGCCAGCAGTCCTACAGGGGTAGGTGAGCAGTTCTTC
TRBV5-1	NA	TRBJ2-1	NA	CASSPGGRISYNEQFF	TGCGCCAGCAGCCCGGGCGGACGGATCTCCTACAATGAGCAGTTCTTC
TRBV19	NA	TRBJ1-2	NA	CASSGAGSNYGYTF	TGTGCCAGTAGTGGGGCAGGGTCTAACTATGGCTACACCTTC
TRBV9	NA	TRBJ2-1	NA	CASTESGHSEQFF	TGTGCCAGCACCGAAAGCGGCCATTCAGAGCAGTTCTTC
TRBV12-3/TRBV12-4	TRBD1	TRBJ1-2	NA	CASSSHRGLRGYTF	TGTGCCAGCAGTTCTCACAGGGGGCTGCGTGGCTACACCTTC
TRBV5-1	NA	TRBJ2-1	NA	CASRTRHEQFF	TGCGCCAGCAGAACCCGGCATGAGCAGTTCTTC
TRBV5-6	TRBD2	TRBJ2-1	NA	CASSLGARGGGEQFF	TGTGCCAGCAGCTTAGGGGCCCGCGGGGGAGGTGAGCAGTTCTTC
TRBV20-1	NA	TRBJ1-4	NA	CSAKVRNEKLFF	TGCAGTGCTAAGGTTCGGAATGAAAAACTGTTTTTT
TRBV29-1	NA	TRBJ1-1	NA	CSVGRSKTEAFF	TGCAGCGTTGGACGGTCCAAGACTGAAGCTTTCTTT
TRBV12-3/TRBV12-4	NA	TRBJ2-7	NA	CASSSGAWGEQYF	TGTGCCAGCAGTTCTGGAGCCTGGGGCGAGCAGTACTTC
TRBV14	NA	TRBJ1-1	NA	CASSRFELTEAFF	TGTGCCAGCAGCCGCTTTGAACTAACTGAAGCTTTCTTT
TRBV20-1	NA	TRBJ2-5	NA	CSAWTLQETQYF	TGCAGTGCGTGGACTCTCCAAGAGACCCAGTACTTC
TRBV18	NA	TRBJ1-1	NA	CASSPRLTEAFF	TGTGCCAGCTCACCACGTTTGACTGAAGCTTTCTTT
TRBV2	NA	TRBJ2-1	few	CASKVGTGAPF	NA
TRBV4-3	NA	TRBJ1-5	NA	CASSQDRNQPQHF	TGCGCCAGCAGCCAAGATCGTAATCAGCCCCAGCATTTT
TRBV5-1	TRBD2	TRBJ2-7	once	CASSSGLAAYEQYF	TGCGCCAGCAGCTCGGGACTAGCGGCCTACGAGCAGTACTTC
TRBV20-1	NA	TRBJ2-2	once	CSARDPQGWTGELFF	TGCAGTGCTAGAGATCCACAGGGATGGACCGGGGAGCTGTTTTTT
TRBV2	NA	TRBJ1-1	NA	CTSKGDDTEAFF	TGTACCAGCAAGGGAGACGACACTGAAGCTTTCTTT
TRBV12-3/TRBV12-4	NA	TRBJ1-3	NA	CASRRGVSGNTIYF	TGTGCCAGCCGAAGGGGAGTGTCCGGAAACACCATATATTTT
TRBV20-1	NA	TRBJ2-7	few	CSASSGLGSYEQYF	TGCAGTGCTAGTTCGGGGTTAGGATCCTACGAGCAGTACTTC
TRBV28	NA	TRBJ2-3	NA	CASRRGGSADTQYF	TGTGCCAGCAGGAGGGGGGGCAGCGCAGATACGCAGTATTTT
TRBV29-1	NA	TRBJ2-2	NA	CSGASRPGELFF	TGCAGCGGAGCCTCGCGGCCCGGGGAGCTGTTTTTT
TRBV6-6	NA	TRBJ1-1	NA	CASSYSTEAFF	TGTGCCAGCAGTTATTCCACTGAAGCTTTCTTT
TRBV20-1	NA	TRBJ1-3	NA	CSASQSSGNTIYF	TGCAGTGCTAGCCAGAGCTCTGGAAACACCATATATTTT
TRBV18	NA	TRBJ2-4	NA	CASSPQSENIQYF	TGTGCCAGCTCGCCACAGTCCGAAAACATTCAGTACTTC
TRBV4-2	NA	TRBJ1-4	NA	CASSQEWWQGNEKLFF	TGTGCCAGCAGCCAAGAATGGTGGCAGGGTAATGAAAAACTGTTTTTT
TRBV5-1	TRBD2	TRBJ2-2	NA	CASSSTGGGLGTGELFF	TGCGCCAGCAGCTCCACTGGCGGGGGACTTGGGACCGGGGAGCTGTTTTTT
TRBV30	NA	TRBJ1-5	NA	CAWSDAGNQPQHF	TGTGCCTGGAGTGATGCAGGAAACCAGCCCCAGCATTTT
TRBV13	NA	TRBJ1-6	once	CASSLAAGRNSPLHF	TGTGCCAGCAGCTTAGCGGCAGGGCGGAATTCACCCCTCCACTTT
TRBV4-3	TRBD1	TRBJ1-6	NA	CASGQDGGQSNSPLHF	TGCGCCAGCGGCCAAGATGGGGGACAGTCGAATTCACCCCTCCACTTT
TRBV7-3	NA	TRBJ2-1	few	CASSLIPSRVGRNNEQFF	TGTGCCAGCAGCTTAATTCCCTCAAGGGTAGGGAGAAACAATGAGCAGTTCTTC
TRBV6-2/TRBV6-3	NA	TRBJ1-1	NA	CASRQGVTEAFF	TGTGCCAGCAGGCAGGGAGTCACTGAAGCTTTCTTT
TRBV4-2	NA	TRBJ2-2	NA	CASSLEERDTGELFF	TGTGCCAGCAGCCTGGAGGAGAGGGACACCGGGGAGCTGTTTTTT